The present TCR beta chain was sequenced within a study of T cell responses to AZD1222 COVID-19 vaccine. Across the whole study: Analysis merged second doses at about 4 or about 12 weeks. Broader study findings: The donor group comprised mostly white British people and more females; the analysis possibly underestimated clonal diversity. All repertoire sampling was performed exclusively after the peak T cell response.

TCRdb's copy holds only in-frame clones and misses some; the assay was immunoSEQ multiplex PCR. The data contain approximately 180,000 clones, 75% to 90% of them seen just once; the ten biggest clones take up 5% to 7%. Concerning this clone: What it binds is not known.

V was cut by 6 bases and J by 3 bases, with 6 bases left in between. CDR3 size: 12 residues. The germline gives CDR1 SGHRS, CDR2 YFSETQ. The receptor comes from an adult in good health. The chain couples TRBV5-1 to TRBJ2-2; no firm D call. The starting material was peripheral blood, obtained on day 0 of AZD1222 vaccination. CDR3 DNA sequence: TGCGCCAGCAACGTGGACACCGGGGAGCTGTTTTTT. It specifies CASNVDTGELFF.